What follows are 29 T cell receptor beta chains derived from one specimen sequenced in a study of control samples from healthy donors and cancer patients. Only in-frame clones appear in the TCRdb table, and some are missing; sequencing was by immunoSEQ multiplex PCR. The table shows roughly 120,000 clones, with roughly 90% occurring only once. Sequencing used PBMCs. The receptors shown here come from a woman aged 55-70 years with lung cancer.

There are a few counts of this clone. The CDR3 spells CASTQGRLTYEQYF. CDR3 nucleotide sequence: TGTGCCAGCACCCAAGGACGGTTAACCTACGAGCAGTACTTC. The chain recombines TRBV7-8 with TRBJ2-7; D is unclear. This CDR3 region has 14 residues. Germline values: CDR1 SGHVS, CDR2 FQNEAQ. Trimming shortened V by 7 bases and J by 2 bases, and 15 bases separated the two germline ends.

The CDR3 bases are TGTGCCAGCAGCTCAGAGCGGGGTTTACAAGAGACCCAGTACTTC. Its protein is CASSSERGLQETQYF. The J gene is TRBJ2-5, the V gene TRBV5-4, with 7 bases lining up with TRBD2. The CDR3 is 15 amino acids. Germline-derived CDR1 and CDR2 are SGHNT and YYREEE (reference sequence). Trimming removed 3 bases from V and 2 bases from J; junction bases left unmatched: 7. The whole variable domain, remainder taken from reference TRBV5-4 and TRBJ2-5, is ETGVTQSPTHLIKTRGQQVTLRCSSQSGHNTVSWYQQALGQGPQFIFQYYREEENGRGNFPPRFSGLQFPNYSSELNVNALELDDSALYLCASSSERGLQETQYFGPGTRLLVL.

The chain uses TRBV4-2 and TRBJ2-2; 11 bases match TRBD2. V lost 0 bases and J lost 2; bases outside the gene matches: 5. The CDR3 has 18 amino acids. Germline loops: CDR1 LGHNA, CDR2 YNFKEQ. As DNA, the CDR3 is TGTGCCAGCAGCCAAGACGTGGGGACTAGCGGAAACACCGGGGAGCTGTTTTTT. Protein sequence: CASSQDVGTSGNTGELFF.

The CDR3 DNA follows: TGTGCCAGTAGTAGATCCGGGACAGGGGAGGAAGCTTTCTTT. The encoded protein is CASSRSGTGEEAFF. The chain couples TRBV19 to TRBJ1-1; the match to TRBD1 covers 10 bases. Germline V lookup: CDR1 LNHDA, CDR2 SQIVND (reference sequence). The V segment lost 4 bases and the J segment 8 bases; nucleotides outside the gene matches: 7. This CDR3 has 14 residues.

The V and J genes are TRBV7-3 and TRBJ1-1; D remains unclear. Trimming removed 0 bases at V and 6 bases at J, with 8 bases between. From germline, CDR1 is SGHTA and CDR2 FQGTGA. The CDR3 consists of 13 residues. This chain's CDR3 is CASSLTGGAEAFF. Here the CDR3 DNA reads TGTGCCAGCAGCTTAACGGGCGGGGCTGAAGCTTTCTTT.

The chain recombines TRBV29-1 with TRBJ1-2; D is unresolved. The CDR3 extends over 12 amino acids. From germline, CDR1 is SQVTM and CDR2 ANQGSEA. Trimming pared 4 bases from V and 4 bases from J, leaving 10 bases between. The CDR3 region is CSVVSNLYGYTF. The CDR3 DNA reads as TGCAGCGTTGTAAGCAATCTCTATGGCTACACCTTC.

The genes are TRBV18 and TRBJ1-2, with TRBD1 as a possible D gene (6 bases). CDR1 KGHSH and CDR2 LQKENI come from the germline V gene. This CDR3 is built from 16 residues. V was clipped by 2 bases and J by 6 bases, with 19 bases between them. The CDR3 loop is CASSPSGASLRDGYTF. The CDR3 region has the DNA TGTGCCAGCTCACCATCGGGGGCTTCCCTACGGGATGGCTACACCTTC.

This chain links TRBV11-3 with TRBJ1-1, with D possibly matching TRBD1 (6 bases). The CDR3 extends over 17 amino acids. The germline V gene encodes CDR1 SGHNT and CDR2 YENEEA. The V end lost 6 bases, the J end lost 1 base, and 21 bases lay between the germline ends. The CDR3 here is CASSQGQGSGQNTEAFF. The CDR3 bases are TGTGCCAGCAGTCAAGGTCAGGGGTCGGGGCAGAACACTGAAGCTTTCTTT. The whole variable domain, remainder taken from reference TRBV11-3 and TRBJ1-1, is EAGVVQSPRYKIIEKKQPVAFWCNPISGHNTLYWYLQNLGQGPELLIRYENEEAVDDSQLPKDRFSAERLKGVDSTLKIQPAELGDSAVYLCASSQGQGSGQNTEAFFGQGTRLTVV.

This clone occurred a few times. This rearrangement joins TRBV7-3 to TRBJ2-7, with D possibly TRBD2 on 6 matching bases. CDR1 is SGHTA and CDR2 is FQGTGA in the germline V gene. The CDR3 covers 15 residues. The V end was cut by 5 bases, the J end by 7 bases, with 21 bases between. CDR3 in amino acids: CASSPSGANTGEQYF. CDR3 DNA: TGTGCCAGCAGCCCGTCGGGAGCTAATACGGGAGAGCAGTACTTC. The full variable domain, its missing parts supplied by reference TRBV7-3 and TRBJ2-7, is GAGVSQTPSNKVTEKGKYVELRCDPISGHTALYWYRQSLGQGPEFLIYFQGTGAADDSGLPNDRFFAVRPEGSVSTLKIQRTERGDSAVYLCASSPSGANTGEQYFGPGTRLTVT.

This chain connects TRBV6-2 or TRBV6-3 to TRBJ1-1, with unresolved D. There are 14 residues in the CDR3. Germline CDR1 MNHEY, CDR2 SVGEGT. Trimming took off 2 bases at V and 2 bases at J, with 9 bases between the two ends. The CDR3 sequence: CASSYGSLNTEAFF. The CDR3 DNA is TGTGCCAGCAGTTACGGAAGCCTAAACACTGAAGCTTTCTTT.

The rearrangement uses TRBV7-9 and TRBJ2-5; D possibly matches TRBD1 or TRBD2 (5 bases each). Germline V gives CDR1 SEHNR, CDR2 FQNEAQ (reference sequence). V shed 6 bases and J shed 2 bases, with 13 bases lying between them. This CDR3 has 14 residues. The CDR3 nucleotides read TGTGCCAGCAGAAAACGGGACGGACAAGAGACCCAGTACTTC. It yields the protein CASRKRDGQETQYF.

This chain links TRBV12-5 with TRBJ2-7; D is perhaps TRBD2 (6 bases). Per the germline V gene, CDR1 is LGHNT and CDR2 is FRNRAP. Trimming pared 5 bases from V and 4 bases from J, leaving 15 bases between. CDR3 size: 14 residues. CDR3 protein: CASGGSGDPYEQYF. In DNA, the CDR3 is TGTGCTAGTGGTGGTAGCGGAGATCCTTACGAGCAGTACTTC.

This clone appeared a few times. V gene TRBV7-3 combines with J gene TRBJ2-3; D unclear. The CDR3 has 13 amino acids. Germline V gene lookup returns CDR1 SGHTA and CDR2 FQGTGA. The germline V and J ends were trimmed by 5 bases and 2 bases, with 8 bases remaining between them. The DNA of the CDR3 is TGTGCCAGCAGCCCCTCCCTCACAGATACGCAGTATTTT. As protein: CASSPSLTDTQYF.

This sequence joins TRBV5-6 and TRBJ1-5, with 9 bases fitting TRBD1. V dropped 4 bases and J dropped 4; count of bases not matched to a gene: 6. CDR1 is SGHDT, CDR2 YYEEEE, per germline. CDR3 length equals 15 residues. Written as DNA, the CDR3 is TGTGCCAGCAGCCGAGATGGGACAGGGAATCAGCCCCAGCATTTT. Translation gives CASSRDGTGNQPQHF.

The chain combines TRBV27 with TRBJ2-7; TRBD2 matches 11 bases. Per germline, CDR1 MNHEY and CDR2 SMNVEV (reference sequence). The trim removed 6 bases at V and 1 base at J, leaving 5 bases unmatched. The CDR3 has 15 amino acids. Here the CDR3 reads CASSLGTSGSYEQYF. CDR3 nucleotides: TGTGCCAGCAGCTTAGGGACTAGCGGATCCTACGAGCAGTACTTC.

The chain recombines TRBV29-1 with TRBJ2-1, with a possible D match to TRBD1 (6 bases). Germline values: CDR1 SQVTM, CDR2 ANQGSEA. This CDR3 has 14 amino acids. V gave up 0 bases and J gave up 9 bases, with 15 bases separating them. The CDR3 region has the DNA TGCAGCGTTGAAGATCGAGGGGGAGCCGGTGAGCAGTTCTTC. Protein sequence: CSVEDRGGAGEQFF.

The chain has TRBV5-1 and TRBJ2-3; 11 nucleotides match TRBD2. V shed 4 bases and J 2 bases; nucleotides not matched to a gene: 6. From germline, CDR1 is SGHRS and CDR2 YFSETQ. The CDR3 consists of 16 residues. This CDR3 is CASSVSGGASTDTQYF. CDR3 coding DNA: TGCGCCAGCAGCGTTAGCGGGGGGGCCTCCACAGATACGCAGTATTTT.

V is TRBV2 and J is TRBJ2-5; 7 positions agree with TRBD1. This CDR3 is built from 14 residues. With 6 bases clipped from V and 1 base from J, the junction kept 5 bases outside the gene matches. Germline V gene data show CDR1 as SNHLY and CDR2 as FYNNEI. CDR3 nucleotides: TGTGCCAGCAGCCGACAGGGTTTCCAAGAGACCCAGTACTTC. It specifies CASSRQGFQETQYF. The full variable domain, in which reference TRBV2 and TRBJ2-5 provide the parts outside the CDR3, is EPEVTQTPSHQVTQMGQEVILRCVPISNHLYFYWYRQILGQKVEFLVSFYNNEISEKSEIFDDQFSVERPDGSNFTLKIRSTKLEDSAMYFCASSRQGFQETQYFGPGTRLLVL.

The chain employs TRBV29-1 and TRBJ1-5; TRBD1 matches 8 bases. Germline-derived CDR1 and CDR2 are SQVTM and ANQGSEA. The CDR3 consists of 14 residues. Losses at the gene ends were 6 bases for V and 3 bases for J; bases not matched to a gene: 7. CDR3 residues: CSVGDRGLNQPQHF. CDR3 DNA: TGCAGCGTCGGTGACAGGGGCCTCAATCAGCCCCAGCATTTT.

The chain employs TRBV5-1 and TRBJ2-2, with 8 bases identical to TRBD2. CDR3 length: 15 amino acids. CDR1 is SGHRS and CDR2 is YFSETQ in the germline V gene. After removal of 0 bases from V and 5 bases from J, the junction contained 3 bases not matched to a gene. For the CDR3, the DNA is TGCGCCAGCAGCTTGGTTGCGGGAGGAACCGGGGAGCTGTTTTTT. This gives the protein CASSLVAGGTGELFF.

The sample holds one count of this clone. This chain links TRBV4-3 with TRBJ2-7; 7 bases are shared with TRBD2. Trimming cost V 0 bases and J 2 bases; bases outside gene matches: 7. This CDR3 has 16 amino acids. CDR1 is LGHNA, CDR2 YSLEER, per germline. In nucleotides, the CDR3 is TGCGCCAGCAGCCAAGATAGCCCACGGGGGGCCTACGAGCAGTACTTC. Translated: CASSQDSPRGAYEQYF.

J is TRBJ2-3 and V is TRBV6-6; D unclear. Germline V gene data show CDR1 as MNHNY and CDR2 as SVGAGI (reference sequence). The CDR3 covers 13 residues. Trimming took off 2 bases at V and 1 base at J, with 4 bases between the two ends. CDR3 residues: CASSYPGTDTQYF. CDR3 nucleotides: TGTGCCAGCAGTTACCCTGGCACAGATACGCAGTATTTT.

The chain carries TRBV30 and TRBJ2-7; 10 bases map to TRBD2. Germline trimming cut 4 bases from V and 3 bases from J; bases unmatched to any gene: 9. The CDR3 runs 15 residues. Germline assignment: CDR1 GTSNPN and CDR2 SVGIG (reference sequence). CDR3 bases: TGTGCCTGGATGGGGAAACTAGCGGGGAACTACGAGCAGTACTTC. Encoded protein: CAWMGKLAGNYEQYF.

This sequence joins TRBV19 and TRBJ1-5, with D unclear. Trimming shortened V by 3 bases and J by 4 bases, and 13 bases separated the two germline ends. The germline gives CDR1 LNHDA, CDR2 SQIVND (reference sequence). The CDR3 is 15 amino acids. In DNA form, the CDR3 reads TGTGCCAGTAGTATTGGCCAGGTGTCGAATCAGCCCCAGCATTTT. Protein product: CASSIGQVSNQPQHF.

The rearrangement uses TRBV6-5 and TRBJ2-5, with D unresolved. Per the germline V gene, CDR1 is MNHEY and CDR2 is SVGAGI. Trimming removed 3 bases from V and 5 bases from J, with 10 bases in between. The CDR3 spans 13 residues. CDR3: CASSYLESETQYF. CDR3 nucleotide sequence: TGTGCCAGCAGTTATCTCGAGTCGGAGACCCAGTACTTC.

The J gene is TRBJ2-7, the V gene TRBV4-2; D remains ambiguous. This CDR3 has 13 amino acids. Trimming cost V 1 base and J 5 bases, with 9 bases left between them. The germline gives CDR1 LGHNA, CDR2 YNFKEQ. The CDR3 protein is CASSQAGVHEQYF. CDR3 coding DNA: TGTGCCAGCAGCCAAGCCGGTGTCCACGAGCAGTACTTC.

The rearrangement joins TRBV19 to TRBJ2-7, with TRBD2 as a possible D gene (6 bases). Germline V gives CDR1 LNHDA, CDR2 SQIVND (reference sequence). Trimming shortened V by 7 bases and J by 1 base, and 8 bases separated the two germline ends. The CDR3 extends over 12 amino acids. CDR3 bases: TGTGCCAGTAATAGCGGATCCTACGAGCAGTACTTC. This translates into CASNSGSYEQYF.

This chain connects TRBV5-4 to TRBJ1-1; unclear D gene. The CDR3 runs to 15 residues. Germline CDR1 is SGHNT and CDR2 is YYREEE (reference sequence). The V and J ends lost 0 bases and 0 bases respectively, with 9 bases between them. As DNA, the CDR3 is TGTGCCAGCAGCTTGGAGGTAGGCATGAACACTGAAGCTTTCTTT. Amino acid sequence: CASSLEVGMNTEAFF.

The chain joins TRBV4-2 to TRBJ1-6; 9 bases line up with TRBD1. The CDR3 loop spans 16 amino acids. CDR1 and CDR2 from the germline V gene are LGHNA and YNFKEQ. V was clipped by 4 bases and J by 10 bases; unmatched bases: 11. CDR3 loop: CASSPERDRVGSPLHF. DNA for the CDR3: TGTGCCAGCAGCCCGGAAAGGGACAGGGTAGGGTCACCCCTCCACTTT.